A single count supports the clone carrying this T cell receptor beta chain. These data originate in a study of T cell changes during pregnancy in multiple sclerosis. Assay: immunoSEQ multiplex PCR; the TCRdb copy retains only in-frame clones and omits some. Of 50,000 or so clones listed, more than 90% are singletons. This CDR3 spans 21 amino acids. The receptor was isolated from a female donor with multiple sclerosis, enrolled in a pregnancy study. The specimen comprised CD4+ T cells from peripheral blood mononuclear cells, sampled before pregnancy. This chain uses TRBV21-1 with TRBJ2-7; the D segment call TRBD1 is taken from the table without a DNA check. TRBV21-1 is labeled a pseudogene. The CDR3 loop is CASSTRDRGRSSPPTPYEQYF. The CDR3 nucleotides read TGTGCCAGCAGCACCCGGGACAGGGGGCGCAGTTCACCACCGACACCTTACGAGCAGTACTTC.